These 5 T cell receptor beta chains were all obtained from the same sample, sequenced in a study of control samples from healthy donors and cancer patients (dated by TCRdb to about 2020). Libraries came from the immunoSEQ multiplex PCR assay. The immuneACCESS repertoire file appears here via TCRdb, limited to in-frame rearrangements. These files lack a portion of the clones; in checked studies, under half of the deficit traces to unresolved V genes, and the cause of the others is not known. The sample table holds just under 65,000 clones, of which approximately 85% were seen once. Roughly 6% of the sample is taken by the ten largest. The sequenced sample consisted of blood. These receptors all come from a middle-aged man in good health.

The genes are TRBV28 and TRBJ1-5; D uncertain. This CDR3 is 15 amino acids long. The V end was cut by 3 bases, the J end by 3 bases, with 12 bases between. The germline V gene has CDR1 MDHEN and CDR2 SYDVKM. CDR3 DNA: TGTGCCAGCAGTTTTTATCGAGGCAACAATCAGCCCCAGCATTTT. It yields the protein CASSFYRGNNQPQHF.

The chain recombines TRBV5-1 with TRBJ1-1; tentative D call: TRBD1 (6 bases). Trimming took off 4 bases at V and 0 bases at J, with 16 bases between the two ends. Germline-derived CDR1 and CDR2 are SGHRS and YFSETQ. The CDR3 spans 16 residues. CDR3 loop: CASSQDPGAVNTEAFF. CDR3 sequence (DNA): TGCGCCAGCAGCCAGGACCCAGGGGCTGTGAACACTGAAGCTTTCTTT.

The chain is built from TRBV5-1 and TRBJ2-7, with 7 bases that match TRBD1. V lost 1 base and J lost 0; bases outside the gene matches: 13. Germline CDR1 SGHRS, CDR2 YFSETQ. This CDR3 contains 18 residues. Written as DNA, the CDR3 is TGCGCCAGCAGCTTGATTCTAGGGACAGACACCTTCTCCTACGAGCAGTACTTC. Encoded protein: CASSLILGTDTFSYEQYF.

The CDR3 bases are TGCGCCAGCAGCACCTTACCCATGAACACTGAAGCTTTCTTT. As protein: CASSTLPMNTEAFF. V usage is TRBV4-3 and J usage is TRBJ1-1, with D hard to call. CDR1 and CDR2 (germline): LGHNA, YSLEER. The length of the CDR3 is 14 residues. Trimming took off 5 bases at V and 0 bases at J, with 10 bases between the two ends.

The CDR3: CASLETSEQYF. The CDR3 DNA reads TGTGCCAGCCTTGAAACCAGCGAGCAGTACTTC. V is TRBV6-5 and J is TRBJ2-7; D unclear. The germline V gene encodes CDR1 MNHEY and CDR2 SVGAGI. The V and J ends lost 8 bases and 6 bases respectively, with 11 bases between them. The length of the CDR3 is 11 residues.